These 2 T cell receptor beta chains originate from one sample sequenced in a study of shared T cell receptors in the human thymus. Profiled with immunoSEQ multiplex PCR; TCRdb holds only in-frame clones, not every one. The data show over 350,000 clones, 85% to 95% seen once. The sequencing input was thymocytes. These receptors were collected from a human donor.

The rearrangement joins TRBV6-5 to TRBJ2-5; 7 bases agree with TRBD2. This CDR3 contains 12 residues. Per the germline V gene, CDR1 is MNHEY and CDR2 is SVGAGI. V trimming: 6 bases; J trimming: 6 bases; junction bases outside the gene matches: 4. CDR3 in DNA: TGTGCCAGCAGCGGGGGAGGGCAGACCCAGTACTTC. Protein sequence: CASSGGGQTQYF.

The rearrangement joins TRBV27 to TRBJ1-1, with 7 bases identical to TRBD1. The germline CDR1 and CDR2 sequences are MNHEY and SMNVEV (reference sequence). J gave up 6 bases and V 6 bases, and 4 bases lay outside the gene matches. The CDR3 runs 12 residues. The DNA for the CDR3 is TGTGCCAGCAGACAGGGGAGCGCTGAAGCTTTCTTT. It is translated as CASRQGSAEAFF.